Presented here are 27 T cell receptor beta chains from one specimen sequenced in a study of blood T cell repertoires in COVID-19. Libraries were prepared by immunoSEQ multiplex PCR; TCRdb keeps only in-frame clonotypes and omits some of them. In the table there are 140,000 to 150,000 clones, over 75% of which are singletons. Sequences were obtained from PBMCs or T cells enriched from blood (not recorded which). The receptors derive from a woman in her twenties or thirties with acute COVID-19.

The chain employs TRBV7-9 and TRBJ1-6; possible D gene TRBD1, 5 bases. Trimming took off 4 bases at V and 6 bases at J, with 13 bases between the two ends. The CDR3 totals 15 residues. CDR1 is SEHNR and CDR2 is FQNEAQ in the germline V gene (reference sequence). CDR3 loop: CASSSTDRINSPLHF. The CDR3 region has the DNA TGTGCCAGCAGCTCAACCGACAGAATTAATTCACCCCTCCACTTT.

Here the CDR3 reads CASSWTGTGEETQYF. CDR3 sequence (DNA): TGCGCCAGCAGCTGGACCGGGACAGGGGAAGAGACCCAGTACTTC. This chain joins TRBV5-1 and TRBJ2-5; 10 bases align to TRBD1. The V and J ends lost 3 bases and 3 bases, in that order; junction bases with no gene match: 5. The CDR3 loop spans 15 amino acids. Germline CDR1 is SGHRS and CDR2 is YFSETQ.

The V and J genes are TRBV28 and TRBJ1-5; D not certain. V lost 6 bases, J lost 1 base, and 10 bases lay in between. This CDR3 has 14 amino acids. Germline assignment: CDR1 MDHEN and CDR2 SYDVKM. The CDR3: CASSWRASNQPQHF. The CDR3 nucleotides are TGTGCCAGCAGCTGGAGGGCGAGCAATCAGCCCCAGCATTTT.

The rearrangement joins TRBV5-1 to TRBJ2-1; 11 bases agree with TRBD1. With V trimmed by 1 base and J by 10 bases, 7 bases remained unmatched. The CDR3 totals 15 residues. In germline, CDR1 is SGHRS, CDR2 YFSETQ. CDR3 in DNA: TGCGCCAGCAGCTTGTGGACAGGGGGCCAAATAGAGCAGTTCTTC. Its protein is CASSLWTGGQIEQFF.

J is TRBJ1-1 and V is TRBV5-1; D not certain. The CDR3 has 13 amino acids. Germline CDR1 and CDR2: SGHRS and YFSETQ. The V gene lost 4 bases and the J gene lost 0 bases, with 7 bases spanning the gap. CDR3 nucleotides: TGCGCCAGCAGCACAAGTATGAACACTGAAGCTTTCTTT. Protein: CASSTSMNTEAFF. Looking up the rest from reference TRBV5-1 and TRBJ1-1 gives the full variable domain: KAGVTQTPRYLIKTRGQQVTLSCSPISGHRSVSWYQQTPGQGLQFLFEYFSETQRNKGNFPGRFSGRQFSNSRSEMNVSTLELGDSALYLCASSTSMNTEAFFGQGTRLTVV.

The chain is built from TRBV19 and TRBJ1-5; the D is unclear. V lost 6 bases and J 5 bases, leaving 11 bases between the germline ends. From germline, CDR1 is LNHDA and CDR2 SQIVND (reference sequence). CDR3 length equals 13 residues. CDR3 DNA: TGTGCCAGTAGCCATGGCCGGGATCAGCCCCAGCATTTT. This sequence encodes CASSHGRDQPQHF.

V usage is TRBV5-6 and J usage is TRBJ2-7; 7 positions match TRBD1. There are 14 residues in the CDR3. Germline V gives CDR1 SGHDT, CDR2 YYEEEE. The trim removed 6 bases at V and 3 bases at J, leaving 9 bases unmatched. For the CDR3, the DNA is TGTGCCAGCAACGACAGGGCACTAGGCTACGAGCAGTACTTC. This translates into CASNDRALGYEQYF. The full variable domain, rest sourced from reference TRBV5-6 and TRBJ2-7, is DAGVTQSPTHLIKTRGQQVTLRCSPKSGHDTVSWYQQALGQGPQFIFQYYEEEERQRGNFPDRFSGHQFPNYSSELNVNALLLGDSALYLCASNDRALGYEQYFGPGTRLTVT.

The J gene is TRBJ2-5, the V gene TRBV28, with D perhaps TRBD2 (6 bases). V was cut by 6 bases and J by 4 bases, with 21 bases left in between. CDR1 and CDR2 from the germline V gene are MDHEN and SYDVKM. The CDR3 is 16 amino acids. CDR3 residues: CASSRRTSLGTETQYF. The CDR3 coding sequence is TGTGCCAGCAGCCGACGAACTAGCTTGGGAACAGAGACCCAGTACTTC.

The chain employs TRBV13 and TRBJ2-3; 11 nucleotides match TRBD2. The J segment lost 0 bases and the V segment lost 2 bases, leaving 16 bases of the junction unmatched. CDR1 is PRHDT and CDR2 is FYEKMQ in the germline V gene (reference sequence). CDR3 length: 21 residues. In nucleotides, the CDR3 is TGTGCCAGCAGCTTAAGAACTAGCGGGAGCATCTCCGTCTCTAGCACAGATACGCAGTATTTT. Protein sequence: CASSLRTSGSISVSSTDTQYF.

The CDR3 sequence is CSVPGEGVNTEAFF. For the CDR3, the DNA is TGCAGCGTGCCAGGGGAAGGGGTGAACACTGAAGCTTTCTTT. This rearrangement joins TRBV29-1 to TRBJ1-1; TRBD1 is a possible D gene (6 bases). The CDR3 totals 14 residues. In germline, CDR1 is SQVTM, CDR2 ANQGSEA. V was trimmed by 6 bases and J by 0 bases, leaving 14 bases between them.

The rearrangement uses TRBV30 and TRBJ1-2, with TRBD1 identical over 10 bases. CDR1 is GTSNPN, CDR2 SVGIG, per germline (reference sequence). The V and J ends lost 7 bases and 4 bases, in that order; junction bases with no gene match: 9. CDR3 length: 14 residues. In DNA, the CDR3 is TGTGCCTCGGGGGGGACAGGGGAATTCTATGGCTACACCTTC. Protein: CASGGTGEFYGYTF. The whole variable domain, filled in from reference TRBV30 and TRBJ1-2, reads SQTIHQWPATLVQPVGSPLSLECTVEGTSNPNLYWYRQAAGRGLQLLFYSVGIGQISSEVPQNLSASRPQDRQFILSSKKLLLSDSGFYLCASGGTGEFYGYTFGSGTRLTVV.

This clone was recorded only once. The rearrangement uses TRBV28 and TRBJ2-7, with 8 bases that match TRBD1. The ends lost 11 bases at V and 6 bases at J; junction bases unmatched: 12. The CDR3 extends over 13 amino acids. Per germline, CDR1 MDHEN and CDR2 SYDVKM. CDR3 residues: CAARNRGRTEQYF. The DNA of the CDR3 is TGTGCCGCAAGAAACAGGGGGAGGACCGAGCAGTACTTC.

This rearrangement joins TRBV10-3 to TRBJ2-5; tentatively, D is TRBD2 (6 bases). This CDR3 contains 19 residues. The germline V and J ends were trimmed by 5 bases and 2 bases, with 27 bases remaining between them. The germline CDR1 and CDR2 sequences are ENHRY and SYGVKD. The CDR3 DNA is TGTGCCATCAGTCAACCTCTAATGGGAGGTAATCGGGGGCAAGAGACCCAGTACTTC. Translating gives CAISQPLMGGNRGQETQYF.

This sequence joins TRBV6-2 or TRBV6-3 and TRBJ2-6; D is undetermined. The CDR3 consists of 16 residues. Trimming removed 4 bases at V and 0 bases at J, with 10 bases between. Germline V gene lookup returns CDR1 MNHEY and CDR2 SVGEGT. Here the CDR3 reads CASSSDLGSGANVLTF. In DNA form, the CDR3 reads TGTGCCAGCAGTTCCGACTTGGGCTCTGGGGCCAACGTCCTGACTTTC.

The chain is built from TRBV5-1 and TRBJ1-1, with TRBD1 as a possible D gene (5 bases). The V end lost 3 bases, the J end lost 6 bases, and 21 bases lay between the germline ends. CDR1 and CDR2 (germline): SGHRS, YFSETQ. The CDR3 sequence is 16 residues long. In DNA, the CDR3 is TGCGCCAGCAGCTCCACCGGAGGGGCCGAAGGTTCTGAAGCTTTCTTT. Protein product: CASSSTGGAEGSEAFF.

The chain combines TRBV28 with TRBJ2-2; D possibly corresponds to TRBD1 (5 bases). Trimming stripped 4 bases from V and 2 bases from J, with 8 bases between. Germline V gene sequence: CDR1 MDHEN, CDR2 SYDVKM. The CDR3 sequence is 14 residues long. The CDR3 sequence is CASSSTANTGELFF. The CDR3 DNA reads as TGTGCCAGCAGTTCGACAGCCAACACCGGGGAGCTGTTTTTT.

CDR3 nucleotide sequence: TGTGCCAGCAGCGACGGGACTATATACAATGAGCAGTTCTTC. Protein: CASSDGTIYNEQFF. This chain joins TRBV9 and TRBJ2-1, with 7 bases that match TRBD2. CDR3 size: 14 residues. V lost 3 bases, J lost 4 bases, and 4 bases stayed unmatched. Germline values: CDR1 SGDLS, CDR2 YYNGEE. Full variable domain (rest looked up from reference TRBV9 and TRBJ2-1): DSGVTQTPKHLITATGQRVTLRCSPRSGDLSVYWYQQSLDQGLQFLIQYYNGEERAKGNILERFSAQQFPDLHSELNLSSLELGDSALYFCASSDGTIYNEQFFGPGTRLTVL.

This chain uses TRBV5-4 with TRBJ2-3; TRBD2 matches 8 bases. CDR1 and CDR2 (germline): SGHNT, YYREEE (reference sequence). The CDR3 loop spans 17 amino acids. The ends lost 0 bases at V and 6 bases at J; junction bases unmatched: 12. The DNA for the CDR3 is TGTGCCAGCAGCTTGGGGTTTGGTGAGCGGGAGTTCGATACGCAGTATTTT. Translation gives CASSLGFGEREFDTQYF.

V gene TRBV5-5 combines with J gene TRBJ1-1; D possibly corresponds to TRBD1 (5 bases). The V end lost 4 bases, the J end lost 6 bases, and 22 bases lay between the germline ends. The CDR3 loop spans 16 amino acids. Germline V gene data show CDR1 as SGHKS and CDR2 as YYEKEE (reference sequence). CDR3 nucleotides: TGTGCCAGCAGCCTATATATAATTGGGGGAGGTCCTGAAGCTTTCTTT. Translated, it gives CASSLYIIGGGPEAFF.

V gene TRBV9 combines with J gene TRBJ2-1; weak D call: TRBD2 (6 bases). This CDR3 has 16 amino acids. Trimming pared 0 bases from V and 6 bases from J, leaving 16 bases between. Per the germline V gene, CDR1 is SGDLS and CDR2 is YYNGEE. CDR3 nucleotides: TGTGCCAGCAGCGTAGACCCCTTTGGGGGGAGCAATGAGCAGTTCTTC. It is translated as CASSVDPFGGSNEQFF.

The chain joins TRBV30 to TRBJ1-1, with D hard to call. Trimming took off 2 bases at V and 5 bases at J, with 15 bases between the two ends. This CDR3 is built from 14 residues. Looked up from germline, CDR1 is GTSNPN and CDR2 is SVGIG (reference sequence). The CDR3 protein is CAWSISRRETEAFF. The CDR3 DNA follows: TGTGCCTGGAGTATCTCGCGGCGAGAGACTGAAGCTTTCTTT. The entire variable domain, with the rest obtained from reference TRBV30 and TRBJ1-1, is as follows: SQTIHQWPATLVQPVGSPLSLECTVEGTSNPNLYWYRQAAGRGLQLLFYSVGIGQISSEVPQNLSASRPQDRQFILSSKKLLLSDSGFYLCAWSISRRETEAFFGQGTRLTVV.

CDR3: CASSTGRTGYITYEQYF. In DNA, the CDR3 is TGTGCCAGTAGTACCGGACGGACAGGGTATATCACCTACGAGCAGTACTTC. V gene TRBV19 combines with J gene TRBJ2-7, with TRBD1 identical over 8 bases. The ends lost 4 bases at V and 2 bases at J; junction bases unmatched: 13. The CDR3 runs to 17 residues. CDR1 is LNHDA, CDR2 SQIVND, per germline (reference sequence). Based on the CDR3 plus reference TRBV19 and TRBJ2-7, the full variable domain is DGGITQSPKYLFRKEGQNVTLSCEQNLNHDAMYWYRQDPGQGLRLIYYSQIVNDFQKGDIAEGYSVSREKKESFPLTVTSAQKNPTAFYLCASSTGRTGYITYEQYFGPGTRLTVT.

This clone was seen only a few times. The genes are TRBV5-4 and TRBJ2-3; weak D call: TRBD2 (6 bases). With 7 bases removed from V and 8 bases from J, the gap between germline ends came to 20 bases. From germline, CDR1 is SGHNT and CDR2 YYREEE (reference sequence). The CDR3 sequence is 14 residues long. CDR3 nucleotide sequence: TGTGCCAGCCGGCGCGGGACCCAGCAGAGTACGCAGTATTTT. It specifies CASRRGTQQSTQYF.

The chain recombines TRBV10-1 with TRBJ2-7; D perhaps matches TRBD1 (6 bases). The germline V and J ends were trimmed by 7 bases and 3 bases, with 16 bases remaining between them. In germline, CDR1 is WNHNN, CDR2 SYGVQD (reference sequence). CDR3 size: 14 residues. The CDR3 loop reads CASTGTKDFYEQYF. The CDR3, as DNA: TGCGCCAGCACCGGGACAAAAGACTTCTACGAGCAGTACTTC.

The chain combines TRBV27 with TRBJ1-5, with TRBD1 matching 9 bases. Unmatched junction bases numbered 4, after V lost 0 bases and J lost 4 bases. The CDR3 has 16 amino acids. Germline loops: CDR1 MNHEY, CDR2 SMNVEV (reference sequence). CDR3 region: CASSLSIGQGNQPQHF. CDR3 sequence (DNA): TGTGCCAGCAGTTTATCGATCGGACAGGGGAATCAGCCCCAGCATTTT.

The count of this clone is one. The chain employs TRBV3-1 (or the pseudogene TRBV3-2) and TRBJ2-2, with D hard to call. V lost 0 bases and J 3 bases, leaving 14 bases between the germline ends. CDR1 LGHDT and CDR2 YNNKEL come from the germline V gene (reference sequence). The CDR3 is 17 amino acids. The chain's CDR3 is CASSQEEGLEDTGELFF. The CDR3 nucleotides read TGTGCCAGCAGCCAAGAAGAAGGTCTAGAGGACACCGGGGAGCTGTTTTTT.

This chain joins TRBV18 and TRBJ2-5, with a weak D call TRBD1 (6 bases). This CDR3 region has 15 residues. From germline, CDR1 is KGHSH and CDR2 LQKENI. Trimming took off 3 bases at V and 1 base at J, with 12 bases between the two ends. In nucleotides, the CDR3 is TGTGCCAGCTCACCTACAGGGCCACTCCAAGAGACCCAGTACTTC. It codes for CASSPTGPLQETQYF.